The 7 T cell receptor beta chains below come from one sample, sequenced in a study of technical replicates of blood from four donors. Data came from immunoSEQ multiplex PCR; TCRdb stores just in-frame clones and leaves some out. The sample has roughly 72,000 clones; about nine tenths are singletons. Source material: T cells isolated from PBMCs. These receptors were collected from a human donor in good health.

The CDR3 sequence is CASSLQGSSYEQYF. CDR3 DNA: TGCGCCAGCAGCCTACAGGGTTCGTCCTACGAGCAGTACTTC. This chain links TRBV4-1 with TRBJ2-7; TRBD1 is a possible D gene (6 bases). Germline lookup yields CDR1 MGHRA and CDR2 YSYEKL. The CDR3 has 14 residues. Trimming took 4 bases from V and 1 from J, leaving 11 bases between them.

The rearrangement links TRBV27 to TRBJ2-7; D perhaps matches TRBD2 (5 bases). Germline CDR1 MNHEY, CDR2 SMNVEV (reference sequence). Trimming left V 4 bases short and J 2 bases short, with 15 bases between. The CDR3 sequence is 15 residues long. CDR3 sequence reads: CASSSNNREPYEQYF. CDR3 coding DNA: TGTGCCAGCAGTTCGAACAACCGGGAACCCTACGAGCAGTACTTC.

This clone was seen a handful of times. The J gene is TRBJ1-4, the V gene TRBV15, with a possible D match to TRBD1 (6 bases). Trimming removed 4 bases at V and 8 bases at J, with 11 bases between. This CDR3 is built from 13 residues. Germline CDR1 is LNHNV and CDR2 is YYDKDF (reference sequence). CDR3 DNA: TGTGCCACCAGCAACAGGGTGGGGGAAAAACTGTTTTTT. Its translation is CATSNRVGEKLFF.

The chain couples TRBV10-3 to TRBJ2-1, with TRBD2 identical over 9 bases. This CDR3 is 17 amino acids long. The ends lost 0 bases at V and 5 bases at J; junction bases unmatched: 8. From germline, CDR1 is ENHRY and CDR2 SYGVKD. As DNA, the CDR3 is TGTGCCATCAGTGAGTCCGAGACTAGCGGCTGGGACAATGAGCAGTTCTTC. It yields the protein CAISESETSGWDNEQFF.

This chain connects TRBV28 to TRBJ2-6; the D gene is possibly TRBD1 (5 bases). The CDR3 runs 18 residues. Germline loops: CDR1 MDHEN, CDR2 SYDVKM. Trimming took off 3 bases at V and 0 bases at J, with 15 bases between the two ends. This CDR3 is CASSLQGASLSGANVLTF. The CDR3 DNA sequence: TGTGCCAGCAGTTTGCAGGGTGCGTCTCTCTCTGGGGCCAACGTCCTGACTTTC.

The J gene is TRBJ1-4, the V gene TRBV10-3; D is perhaps TRBD1 (6 bases). The CDR3 is made up of 13 amino acids. In germline, CDR1 is ENHRY, CDR2 SYGVKD. V shed 10 bases and J shed 8 bases, with 17 bases lying between them. The CDR3 loop is CATRLGAGEKLFF. DNA for the CDR3: TGTGCCACCCGCTTGGGGGCTGGGGAAAAACTGTTTTTT.

The chain combines TRBV19 with TRBJ2-2; 8 nucleotides line up with TRBD2. Germline V gene data show CDR1 as LNHDA and CDR2 as SQIVND (reference sequence). CDR3 length: 16 residues. V dropped 4 bases and J dropped 5; count of bases not matched to a gene: 9. CDR3 DNA: TGTGCCAGTAGTAAGACCGGGACTAGAGGGACCGGGGAGCTGTTTTTT. As protein: CASSKTGTRGTGELFF.